This T cell receptor beta chain was identified in a study of blood T cell repertoires in COVID-19. Study context: Samples of COVID-19 (acute and convalescent) were obtained from the United States, Italy and Spain. Sources were T cells, B-cell-depleted T cells, or PBMCs; the material itself was cDNA or gDNA.

The CDR3 extends over 24 amino acids. Trimming took 6 bases from V and 2 from J, leaving 41 bases between them. Germline V gene data show CDR1 as LNHDA and CDR2 as SQIVND (reference sequence). As originally analysed: Amplified reference gene primers provided the basis for estimating nucleated cell counts. Here immunoSEQ multiplex PCR was the method, and the copy in TCRdb shows in-frame clones only, minus some. V and J calls and clone size are those listed in that table; D and trimming were worked out from the DNA. This sample carries about 210,000 clones, about 91% of them seen once, and the ten largest clones take around a tenth.

The chain couples TRBV19 to TRBJ1-5, with a possible D match to TRBD1 (5 bases). This receptor was obtained from a man aged 18 to 35 with acute COVID-19. Sequenced input: PBMCs or T cells enriched from blood (not recorded which). The CDR3 sequence: CASRSGYRIAIGGLSDQRNQPQHF. In nucleotides, the CDR3 is TGTGCCAGTAGGTCGGGGTATCGTATAGCAATCGGGGGACTATCTGACCAACGCAATCAGCCCCAGCATTTT.